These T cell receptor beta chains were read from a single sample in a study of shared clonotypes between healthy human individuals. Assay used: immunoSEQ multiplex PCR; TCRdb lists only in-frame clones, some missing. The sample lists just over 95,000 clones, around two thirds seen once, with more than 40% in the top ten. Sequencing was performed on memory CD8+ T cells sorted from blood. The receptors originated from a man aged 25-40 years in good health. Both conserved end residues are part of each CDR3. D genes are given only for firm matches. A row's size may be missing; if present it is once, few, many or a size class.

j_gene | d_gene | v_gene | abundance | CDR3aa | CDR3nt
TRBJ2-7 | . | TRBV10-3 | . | CAISESVRPYEQYF | TGTGCCATCAGTGAGTCGGTAAGGCCCTACGAGCAGTACTTC
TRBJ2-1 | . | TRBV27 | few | CASSDGTHVYNEQFF | TGTGCCAGCAGTGACGGGACGCACGTATACAATGAGCAGTTCTTC
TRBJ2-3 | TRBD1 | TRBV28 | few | CATMERGLPHTQYF | TGTGCCACCATGGAAAGGGGGCTCCCGCATACGCAGTATTTT
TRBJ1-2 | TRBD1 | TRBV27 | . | CASSLQGGPYGYTF | TGTGCCAGCAGTTTACAGGGGGGGCCCTATGGCTACACCTTC
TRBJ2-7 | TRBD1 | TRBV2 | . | CASRDRGDEQYF | TGTGCCAGCAGGGACAGGGGGGACGAGCAGTACTTC
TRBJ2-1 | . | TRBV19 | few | CASRRPGYNNEQFF | TGTGCCAGTAGACGCCCCGGATACAACAATGAGCAGTTCTTC
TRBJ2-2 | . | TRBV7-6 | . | CASSLAGGPGELFF | TGTGCCAGCAGCTTAGCTGGGGGGCCCGGGGAGCTGTTTTTT
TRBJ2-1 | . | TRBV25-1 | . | CASSDQTVQFF | TGTGCCAGCAGTGACCAGACGGTTCAGTTCTTC
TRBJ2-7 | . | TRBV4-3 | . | CASSQESGEHYEQYF | TGCGCCAGCAGCCAAGAGTCAGGGGAGCACTACGAGCAGTACTTC
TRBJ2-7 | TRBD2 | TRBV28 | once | CASEGEGLRAYEQYF | TGTGCCAGCGAGGGCGAGGGACTAAGAGCCTACGAGCAGTACTTC
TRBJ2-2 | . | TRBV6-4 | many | CASSEEGSGTGELFF | TGTGCCAGCAGTGAGGAGGGCTCGGGAACCGGGGAGCTGTTTTTT
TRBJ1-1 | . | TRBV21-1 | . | CASSKIRGQRNTEAFF | TGTGCCAGCAGTAAGATTAGGGGGCAAAGGAACACTGAAGCTTTCTTT
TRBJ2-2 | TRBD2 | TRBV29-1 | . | CSVGVLAAANTGELFF | TGCAGCGTTGGCGTCCTAGCGGCCGCGAACACCGGGGAGCTGTTTTTT
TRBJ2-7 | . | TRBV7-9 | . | CASSKPLISAPEQYF | TGTGCCAGCAGCAAACCCCTAATCTCTGCCCCTGAGCAGTACTTC
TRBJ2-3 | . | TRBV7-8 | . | CASSPRTENTYTDTQYF | TGTGCCAGCAGCCCTCGGACAGAGAACACCTACACAGATACGCAGTATTTT
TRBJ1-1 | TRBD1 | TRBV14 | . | CASSLLGQATEAFF | TGTGCCAGCAGCCTACTCGGACAGGCCACTGAAGCTTTCTTT
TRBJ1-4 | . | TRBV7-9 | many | CASSFSRTTNEKLFF | TGTGCCAGCAGCTTCTCCCGGACAACTAATGAAAAACTGTTTTTT
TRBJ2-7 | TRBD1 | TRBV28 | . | CASSSGTGYEQYF | TGTGCCAGCAGTTCAGGGACAGGTTACGAGCAGTACTTC
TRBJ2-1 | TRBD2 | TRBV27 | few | CASSVTSGSFTEQFF | TGTGCCAGCAGTGTCACTAGCGGGAGTTTTACTGAGCAGTTCTTC
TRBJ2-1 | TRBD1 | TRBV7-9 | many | CASTLQGAHNEQFF | TGTGCCAGCACCCTTCAGGGGGCGCATAATGAGCAGTTCTTC
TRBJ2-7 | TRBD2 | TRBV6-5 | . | CASSYIAGADEQYF | TGTGCCAGCAGTTACATAGCGGGAGCTGACGAGCAGTACTTC
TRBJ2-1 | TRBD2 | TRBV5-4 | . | CASSSSGRIAEQFF | TGTGCCAGCAGCTCTAGCGGGAGAATTGCTGAGCAGTTCTTC
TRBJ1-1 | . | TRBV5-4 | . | CASSLTEQLNTEAFF | TGTGCCAGCAGCTTGACAGAACAGCTGAACACTGAAGCTTTCTTT
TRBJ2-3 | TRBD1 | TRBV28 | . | CASSCRQGSTDTQYF | TGTGCCAGCAGTTGTCGACAGGGAAGCACAGATACGCAGTATTTT
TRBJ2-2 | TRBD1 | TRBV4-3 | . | CASSQETGGVGGELFF | TGCGCCAGCAGCCAAGAGACAGGGGGCGTCGGCGGGGAGCTGTTTTTT
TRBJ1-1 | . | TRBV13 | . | CASSLGQGISEAFF | TGTGCCAGCAGCTTAGGGCAGGGGATCTCTGAAGCTTTCTTT
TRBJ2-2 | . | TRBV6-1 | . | CASSAGSGSTGELFF | TGTGCCAGCAGTGCCGGCTCGGGAAGCACCGGGGAGCTGTTTTTT
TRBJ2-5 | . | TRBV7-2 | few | CASSPGWTQYF | TGTGCCAGCAGCCCTGGTTGGACCCAGTACTTC
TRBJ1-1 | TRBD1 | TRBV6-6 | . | CASSLSGGWVEAFF | TGTGCCAGCAGCCTTTCAGGGGGGTGGGTTGAAGCTTTCTTT
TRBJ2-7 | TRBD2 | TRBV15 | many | CATSPEGGSGSSEQYF | TGTGCCACCAGCCCGGAAGGGGGTAGCGGGAGTTCCGAGCAGTACTTC
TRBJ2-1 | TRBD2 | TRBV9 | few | CASSGWEGNEQFF | TGTGCCAGCAGTGGGTGGGAGGGCAATGAGCAGTTCTTC
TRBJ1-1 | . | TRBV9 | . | CASSGQGMNTEAFF | TGTGCCAGCAGCGGCCAGGGAATGAACACTGAAGCTTTCTTT
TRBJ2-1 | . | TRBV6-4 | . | CASSVSAERNEQFF | TGTGCCAGCAGTGTGTCGGCGGAGAGGAATGAGCAGTTCTTC
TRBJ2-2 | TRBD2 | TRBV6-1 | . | CASSEVAGGENTGELFF | TGTGCCAGCAGTGAAGTAGCGGGAGGGGAAAACACCGGGGAGCTGTTTTTT
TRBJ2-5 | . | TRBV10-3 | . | CAISEPTGIGETQYF | TGTGCCATCAGTGAGCCAACAGGGATTGGAGAGACCCAGTACTTC
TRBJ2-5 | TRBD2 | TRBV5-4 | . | CASSLGGTSGSLETQYF | TGTGCCAGCAGCTTGGGAGGGACTAGCGGGAGCTTAGAGACCCAGTACTTC
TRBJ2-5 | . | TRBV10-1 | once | CASSERNAVETQYF | TGCGCCAGCAGTGAACGAAATGCGGTAGAGACCCAGTACTTC
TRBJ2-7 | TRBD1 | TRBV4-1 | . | CASSQASGQGGSYEQYF | TGCGCCAGCAGCCAAGCCTCCGGACAGGGGGGGTCCTACGAGCAGTACTTC
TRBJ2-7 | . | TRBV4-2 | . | CASSQESARSYEQYF | TGTGCCAGCAGCCAAGAATCGGCAAGATCCTACGAGCAGTACTTC
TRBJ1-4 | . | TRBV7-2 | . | CASSLNQGTLREKLFF | TGTGCCAGCAGCTTAAATCAGGGGACTTTAAGAGAAAAACTGTTTTTT
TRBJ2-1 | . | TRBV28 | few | CASSPLRTYNEQFF | TGTGCCAGCAGTCCCCTCCGGACCTACAATGAGCAGTTCTTC
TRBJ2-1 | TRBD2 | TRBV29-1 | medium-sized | CSAALAAGYNEQFF | TGCAGCGCCGCACTAGCGGCCGGTTACAATGAGCAGTTCTTC
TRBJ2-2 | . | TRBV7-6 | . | CASSANLGITGELFF | TGTGCCAGCAGCGCAAACTTGGGGATCACCGGGGAGCTGTTTTTT
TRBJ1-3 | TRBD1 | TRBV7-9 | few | CASSPRQGASGNTIYF | TGTGCCAGCAGCCCTCGACAGGGGGCGAGCGGAAACACCATATATTTT
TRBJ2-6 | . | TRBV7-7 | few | CASSLGGAAIPGANVLTF | TGTGCCAGCAGCTTAGGGGGGGCAGCCATCCCTGGGGCCAACGTCCTGACTTTC
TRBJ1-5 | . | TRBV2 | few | CASSLQGPPSNQPQHF | TGTGCCAGCAGTCTTCAGGGGCCCCCTAGCAATCAGCCCCAGCATTTT
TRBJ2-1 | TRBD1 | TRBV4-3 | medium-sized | CASSEKDRGGYNEQFF | TGCGCCAGCAGCGAGAAGGACAGGGGGGGTTACAATGAGCAGTTCTTC
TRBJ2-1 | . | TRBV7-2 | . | CASSLDNEQFF | TGTGCCAGCAGCTTGGACAATGAGCAGTTCTTC
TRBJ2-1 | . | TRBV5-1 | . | CASSLEGGGGLDEQFF | TGCGCCAGCAGCTTGGAAGGGGGAGGAGGGTTGGATGAGCAGTTCTTC
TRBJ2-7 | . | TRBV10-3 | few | CAISEGQSYEQYF | TGTGCCATCAGTGAGGGACAGAGCTACGAGCAGTACTTC
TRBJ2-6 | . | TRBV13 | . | CASSSSTPGFLANVLTF | TGTGCCAGCAGCTCCAGCACTCCGGGCTTCCTGGCCAACGTCCTGACTTTC
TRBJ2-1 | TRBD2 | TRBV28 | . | CASSALAGVLNEQFF | TGTGCCAGCAGCGCTCTAGCGGGAGTTTTAAATGAGCAGTTCTTC
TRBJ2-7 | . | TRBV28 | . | CASSRVSYEQYF | TGTGCCAGCAGTAGGGTATCTTACGAGCAGTACTTC
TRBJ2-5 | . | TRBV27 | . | CASRDGNQETQYF | TGTGCCAGCAGAGACGGGAACCAAGAGACCCAGTACTTC
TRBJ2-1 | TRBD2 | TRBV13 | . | CASSLVRESHLFF | TGTGCCAGCAGCTTAGTGCGGGAGTCCCATCTGTTCTTC
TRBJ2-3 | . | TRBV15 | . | CATSRVLAVNTDTQYF | TGTGCCACCAGCAGAGTCCTAGCAGTTAACACAGATACGCAGTATTTT